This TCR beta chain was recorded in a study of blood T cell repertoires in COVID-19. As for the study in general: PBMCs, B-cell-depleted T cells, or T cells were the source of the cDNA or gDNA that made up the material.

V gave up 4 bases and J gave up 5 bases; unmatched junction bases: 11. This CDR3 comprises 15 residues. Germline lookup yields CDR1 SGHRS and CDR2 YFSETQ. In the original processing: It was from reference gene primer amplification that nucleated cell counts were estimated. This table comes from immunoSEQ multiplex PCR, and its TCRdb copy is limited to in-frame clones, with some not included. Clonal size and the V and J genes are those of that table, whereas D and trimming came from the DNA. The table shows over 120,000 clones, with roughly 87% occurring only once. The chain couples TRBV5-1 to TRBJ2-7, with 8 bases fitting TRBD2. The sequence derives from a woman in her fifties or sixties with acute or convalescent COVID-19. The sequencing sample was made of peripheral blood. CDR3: CASSAGPGLVNEQYF. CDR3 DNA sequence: TGCGCCAGCAGCGCGGGCCCGGGACTAGTGAACGAGCAGTACTTC.